This T cell receptor (beta chain) came from a study of cytomegalovirus exposure and HLA in healthy donors. About this clone itself: The antigen is not known.

Regarding the study as a whole: Earlier analysis found most TCR beta V segments productive about 87% or about 30% of the time. HLA alleles were associated with 15,000 to 20,000 TCR beta sequences in a later analysis at 0.05 false discovery rate.

With 60 Vbeta and 13 Jbeta primers, the PCR was carried out. Produced via immunoSEQ multiplex PCR; TCRdb's table is partial and in-frame only. Of approximately 150,000 clones listed, roughly 70% are singletons. The trim removed 3 bases at V and 7 bases at J, leaving 10 bases unmatched. Germline assignment: CDR1 SGHAT and CDR2 FQNNGV. The CDR3 spans 17 residues. The sequenced material came from PBMCs. The TCR originated in a male donor in good health and CMV-seronegative. The chain recombines TRBV11-2 with TRBJ2-1; 12 bases are shared with TRBD2. The CDR3 sequence is CASSLGRLAGDMNEQFF. CDR3 DNA sequence: TGTGCCAGCAGCTTGGGGAGACTAGCGGGAGATATGAATGAGCAGTTCTTC.